In this sample, the clone carrying this T cell receptor (beta chain) turned up once. This specimen belongs to a study of control samples from healthy donors and cancer patients. Only in-frame clones appear in the TCRdb table, and some are missing; sequencing was by immunoSEQ multiplex PCR. The repertoire holds approximately 97,000 clones, with 85% as singletons. V was trimmed by 0 bases and J by 6 bases, leaving 12 bases between them. Per the germline V gene, CDR1 is SSHAT and CDR2 is FNYEAQ (reference sequence). CDR3 size: 15 residues. Input material: blood. J is TRBJ2-1 and V is TRBV7-7; perhaps D is TRBD1 or TRBD2 (7 bases each). The origin of this receptor is a man aged 30 to 39 in good health. CDR3 in DNA: TGTGCCAGCAGCTTAGCGCCAGGGGGGGCCAATGAGCAGTTCTTC. Translating it yields CASSLAPGGANEQFF.